Included here is one T cell receptor (beta chain) sequence, with context. Its antigen is not identified. The CDR3 sequence is 13 residues long. Germline lookup yields CDR1 GTSNPN and CDR2 SVGIG (reference sequence). Germline trimming cut 0 bases from V and 7 bases from J; bases unmatched to any gene: 1. This sample was included in a study of cytomegalovirus exposure and HLA in healthy donors. Study findings and constraints: Through in vitro validation, three CMV-associated chains were shown to be specific for CMV antigens.

The study ran its PCR with 60 Vbeta and 13 Jbeta primers. Sequencing was performed with immunoSEQ multiplex PCR; in TCRdb, only in-frame clones are kept and a portion is missing. The sample lists under 200,000 clones, 70% to 80% occurring once. This chain uses TRBV30 with TRBJ2-7, with TRBD2 matching over 12 bases. The TCR was taken from a male donor in good health and CMV-seropositive. Specimen: PBMCs. DNA for the CDR3: TGTGCCTGGAGTGTCGGACTAGCGGGGGAGCAGTACTTC. Protein product: CAWSVGLAGEQYF.